This T cell receptor beta chain was sequenced during a study of blood T cell repertoires in COVID-19. About the study: Acute and convalescent COVID-19 specimens originated in the United States, Italy and Spain. T cells, B-cell-depleted T cells, or PBMCs supplied cDNA or gDNA.

Original processing methods: The assay estimated nucleated cells by amplifying reference gene primers. Produced via immunoSEQ multiplex PCR; TCRdb's table is partial and in-frame only. For V, J and clone size, that table is used; D and trimming come from the DNA. The table lists roughly 200,000 clones, roughly 84% of them singletons. V was shortened by 1 base and J by 1 base, with 13 bases between the two germline ends. This CDR3 is built from 16 residues. The germline V gene encodes CDR1 LNHDA and CDR2 SQIVND (reference sequence). The sequencing input was peripheral blood. This sequence originates from a human donor in a cohort sampled during active COVID-19. The V call is TRBV19, the J call TRBJ1-1, with D tentatively TRBD1 (5 bases). The CDR3 sequence: CASSIAGDRRNTEAFF. The CDR3 bases are TGTGCCAGTAGTATAGCAGGAGACAGAAGGAACACTGAAGCTTTCTTT.